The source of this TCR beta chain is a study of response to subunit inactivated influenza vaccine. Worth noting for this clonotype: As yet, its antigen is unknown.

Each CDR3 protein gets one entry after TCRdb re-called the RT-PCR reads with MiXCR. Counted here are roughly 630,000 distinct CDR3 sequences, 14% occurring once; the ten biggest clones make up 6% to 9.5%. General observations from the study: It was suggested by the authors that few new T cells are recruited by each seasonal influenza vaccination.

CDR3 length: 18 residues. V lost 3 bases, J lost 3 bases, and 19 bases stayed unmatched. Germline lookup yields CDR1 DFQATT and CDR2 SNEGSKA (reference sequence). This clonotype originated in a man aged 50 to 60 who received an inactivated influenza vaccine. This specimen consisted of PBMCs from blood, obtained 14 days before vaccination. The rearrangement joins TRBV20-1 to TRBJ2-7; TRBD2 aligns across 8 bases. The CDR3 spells CSASSRALESGRYYEQYF. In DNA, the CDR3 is TGCAGTGCTAGTTCGAGGGCCTTGGAGAGCGGGAGATACTACGAGCAGTACTTC.